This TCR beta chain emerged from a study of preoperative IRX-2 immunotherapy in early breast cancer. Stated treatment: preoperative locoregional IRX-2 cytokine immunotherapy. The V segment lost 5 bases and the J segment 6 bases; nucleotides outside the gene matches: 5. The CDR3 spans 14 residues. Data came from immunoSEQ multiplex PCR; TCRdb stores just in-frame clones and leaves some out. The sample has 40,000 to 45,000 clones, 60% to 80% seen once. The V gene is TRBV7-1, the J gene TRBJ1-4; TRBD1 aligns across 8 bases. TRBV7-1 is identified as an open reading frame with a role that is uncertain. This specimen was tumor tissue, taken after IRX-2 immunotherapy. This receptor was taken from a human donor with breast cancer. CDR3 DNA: TGTGCCAGCAGCCGTCAGGGGGCGGATGAAAAACTGTTTTTT. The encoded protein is CASSRQGADEKLFF.